This T cell receptor (beta chain) was sequenced during a study of identical twins. After template switching added a universal primer site, the resulting cDNA carried unique molecular identifiers. TCRdb reprocessed the 5' RACE reads via MiXCR and lists one record per CDR3 protein. The sample lists 1.5 million to 2 million distinct CDR3 sequences; more than 30% were seen once. This CDR3 spans 11 amino acids. V was shortened by 6 bases and J by 6 bases, with 6 bases between the two germline ends. Germline V lookup: CDR1 ENHRY, CDR2 SYGVKD. With respect to this clonotype: Its antigen is not identified.

Study-level findings and limits: Alpha sequences that were out-of-frame and twin-shared showed an excess of low generation probability.

Source material: cord blood. The gene calls are TRBV10-3 and TRBJ2-1, with D perhaps matching TRBD1 (5 bases). The sequence came from a newborn girl in good health. The CDR3 region is CAIRTANEQFF. The CDR3, as DNA: TGTGCCATCAGGACAGCCAATGAGCAGTTCTTC.